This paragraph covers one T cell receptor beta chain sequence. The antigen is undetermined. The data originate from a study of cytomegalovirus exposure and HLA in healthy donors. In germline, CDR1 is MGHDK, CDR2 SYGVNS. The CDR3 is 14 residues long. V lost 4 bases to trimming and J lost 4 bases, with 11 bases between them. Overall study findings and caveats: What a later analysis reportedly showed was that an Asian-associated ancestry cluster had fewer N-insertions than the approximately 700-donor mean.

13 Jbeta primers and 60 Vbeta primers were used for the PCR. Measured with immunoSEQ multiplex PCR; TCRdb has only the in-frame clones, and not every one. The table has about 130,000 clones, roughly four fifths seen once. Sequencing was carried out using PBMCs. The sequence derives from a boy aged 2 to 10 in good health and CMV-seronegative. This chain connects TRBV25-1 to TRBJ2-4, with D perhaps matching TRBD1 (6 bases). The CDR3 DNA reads TGTGCCAGCAGTGGTGAGGGGGTGAAAAACATTCAGTACTTC. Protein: CASSGEGVKNIQYF.